Below, 15 T cell receptor beta chains from the same sample are listed, as sequenced in a study of T-cell memory formation after mild COVID-19. Via MiXCR, TCRdb re-called the 5' RACE reads, giving one row per CDR3 protein. The data show roughly 400,000 distinct CDR3 sequences, 15% to 20% seen once. The sequenced material came from PBMCs or a T cell subset sorted from them (not recorded which). These receptor sequences come from a man aged 18-30 years who had mild COVID-19 (a few samples of this study predate the infection). Cell type and time point are not known.

The chain couples TRBV24-1 to TRBJ2-5, with a possible D match to TRBD2 (6 bases). The V end was cut by 9 bases, the J end by 4 bases, with 20 bases between. The CDR3 extends over 15 amino acids. CDR1 is KGHDR, CDR2 SFDVKD, per germline. CDR3 region: CATASREALGETQYF. The CDR3 DNA reads as TGTGCCACCGCCTCGAGGGAGGCCCTGGGAGAGACCCAGTACTTC.

This clonotype appeared many times. The genes are TRBV10-3 and TRBJ2-1; 7 positions agree with TRBD2. Germline trimming cut 10 bases from V and 2 bases from J; bases unmatched to any gene: 14. This CDR3 is built from 16 residues. Germline V gene lookup returns CDR1 ENHRY and CDR2 SYGVKD. The CDR3 region has the DNA TGTGCCACTACGCTAGTAGGCGGGGGAGCCTACAATGAGCAGTTCTTC. This sequence encodes CATTLVGGGAYNEQFF.

This clonotype was seen a few times. This rearrangement joins TRBV11-2 to TRBJ2-3; no definite D call. CDR3 length: 11 residues. Germline V gene sequence: CDR1 SGHAT, CDR2 FQNNGV. Trimming removed 7 bases at V and 5 bases at J, with 7 bases between. The CDR3 coding sequence is TGTGCCAGCAACCCCCTAGATACGCAGTATTTT. This translates into CASNPLDTQYF.

This CDR3 reads CASSLVLAGAYTDTQYF. In nucleotides, the CDR3 is TGTGCCAGCAGCTTAGTCCTAGCGGGGGCGTACACAGATACGCAGTATTTT. The chain is built from TRBV7-2 and TRBJ2-3; 10 nucleotides line up with TRBD2. V gave up 1 base and J gave up 2 bases; unmatched junction bases: 6. CDR3 length: 17 amino acids. Germline values: CDR1 SGHTA, CDR2 FQGNSA.

V gene TRBV29-1 combines with J gene TRBJ1-3, with unresolved D. The germline V and J ends were trimmed by 7 bases and 0 bases, with 4 bases remaining between them. The CDR3 length is 11 residues. CDR1 and CDR2 from the germline V gene are SQVTM and ANQGSEA. CDR3 DNA: TGCAGCGGGGACTCTGGAAACACCATATATTTT. Translating gives CSGDSGNTIYF.

V gene TRBV7-2 combines with J gene TRBJ1-3, with TRBD1 matching over 9 bases. The CDR3 contains 15 residues. The ends lost 6 bases at V and 10 bases at J; junction bases unmatched: 13. Germline loops: CDR1 SGHTA, CDR2 FQGNSA. This CDR3 reads CASRSPGQGKFTIYF. The CDR3 nucleotides are TGTGCCAGCAGATCGCCGGGACAGGGAAAATTTACCATATATTTT. Based on the CDR3 plus reference TRBV7-2 and TRBJ1-3, the full variable domain is GAGVSQSPSNKVTEKGKDVELRCDPISGHTALYWYRQSLGQGLEFLIYFQGNSAPDKSGLPSDRFSAERTGGSVSTLTIQRTQQEDSAVYLCASRSPGQGKFTIYFGEGSWLTVV.

This clonotype was observed a handful of times. This chain connects TRBV4-3 to TRBJ2-2; tentative D call: TRBD2 (6 bases). Trimming cost V 0 bases and J 4 bases, with 12 bases left between them. The germline CDR1 and CDR2 sequences are LGHNA and YSLEER. The CDR3 covers 16 residues. The DNA for the CDR3 is TGCGCCAGCAGCCAAGACCGGCGGGGATCCACCGGGGAGCTGTTTTTT. Protein sequence: CASSQDRRGSTGELFF.

The chain joins TRBV7-2 to TRBJ2-7; 7 nucleotides agree with TRBD2. Germline CDR1 and CDR2: SGHTA and FQGNSA. The CDR3 has 14 amino acids. V dropped 1 base and J dropped 4; count of bases not matched to a gene: 4. As DNA, the CDR3 is TGTGCCAGCAGCTTAGAGTCGGGAGGTTACGAGCAGTACTTC. It encodes CASSLESGGYEQYF.

This chain connects TRBV7-9 to TRBJ2-3; 8 nucleotides align to TRBD2. Germline V CDR1 and CDR2: SEHNR, FQNEAQ (reference sequence). The V gene end was trimmed by 7 bases and the J gene end by 1 base; junction bases not matched to a gene: 7. The CDR3 covers 15 residues. The CDR3 loop reads CASTLGRDRTDTQYF. In nucleotides, the CDR3 is TGTGCCAGCACCCTCGGGAGGGACCGCACAGATACGCAGTATTTT.

Only a few counts were recorded for this clonotype. The rearrangement links TRBV4-1 to TRBJ2-3; 9 bases line up with TRBD2. Trimming took 0 bases from V and 2 from J; bases not matched to a gene: 3. CDR1 and CDR2 from the germline V gene are MGHRA and YSYEKL. This CDR3 is built from 16 residues. The CDR3 DNA reads TGCGCCAGCAGCCAAGATCGACTAGCGGACACAGATACGCAGTATTTT. Translated: CASSQDRLADTDTQYF.

This CDR3 is CASRLGGNEAFF. The CDR3 region has the DNA TGTGCCAGCAGGCTAGGGGGGAATGAGGCTTTCTTT. This chain connects TRBV12-3 or TRBV12-4 to TRBJ1-1; perhaps TRBD1 as D (6 bases). CDR3 length equals 12 residues. Trimming stripped 6 bases from V and 11 bases from J, with 16 bases between.

V and J are TRBV20-1 and TRBJ2-7; D is possibly TRBD1 (6 bases). This CDR3 region has 14 residues. V lost 7 bases, J lost 0 bases, and 16 bases lay in between. CDR1 DFQATT and CDR2 SNEGSKA come from the germline V gene (reference sequence). CDR3 region: CSVSRTASSYEQYF. In nucleotides, the CDR3 is TGCAGTGTTTCCAGGACAGCCAGCTCCTACGAGCAGTACTTC.

This clonotype was seen a handful of times. The chain links TRBV7-8 to TRBJ2-3; a weak D match, TRBD2 (6 bases). This CDR3 comprises 17 residues. Germline V CDR1 and CDR2: SGHVS, FQNEAQ. Deletions cut 4 bases from V and 4 bases from J, with 21 bases between. In DNA form, the CDR3 reads TGTGCCAGCAGCTCCGTTTGGTCCGGGAGCTCCTCAGATACGCAGTATTTT. Translating gives CASSSVWSGSSSDTQYF.

V and J are TRBV6-2 or TRBV6-3 and TRBJ2-7, with D perhaps matching TRBD2 (6 bases). The CDR3 is made up of 15 amino acids. Between the trimmed V and J ends, which lost 1 base and 2 bases, there was a span of 12 bases. Germline CDR1 reads MNHEY; CDR2 reads SVGEGT. The CDR3 DNA reads TGTGCCAGCAGTTACTGGCTGTCGGGGGCCTACGAGCAGTACTTC. Translating it yields CASSYWLSGAYEQYF.

J is TRBJ1-4 and V is TRBV5-4, with 7 bases that match TRBD1. Germline values: CDR1 SGHNT, CDR2 YYREEE (reference sequence). The CDR3 contains 15 residues. V shed 4 bases, J shed 1 base, and the junction held 4 bases outside the gene matches. CDR3 sequence reads: CASSPDRVTNEKLFF. The DNA for the CDR3 is TGTGCCAGCAGCCCCGACAGGGTAACTAATGAAAAACTGTTTTTT.